This T cell receptor beta chain was found in a study of T-cell memory formation after mild COVID-19. Germline CDR1 and CDR2: SGHTA and FQGNSA. This CDR3 comprises 13 residues. V lost 6 bases to trimming and J lost 2 bases, with 11 bases between them. A single record per CDR3 protein comes from TCRdb applying MiXCR to the 5' RACE reads. The data contain a few hundred thousand distinct CDR3 sequences, under 30% of them singletons. This clonotype has just a few counts. The sequence came from an adult woman who had mild COVID-19 (a few samples of this study predate the infection). Cell type and time point are not known. V usage is TRBV7-2 and J usage is TRBJ2-7, with D perhaps being TRBD1 or TRBD2 (5 bases each). Sequenced input: PBMCs or a T cell subset sorted from them (not recorded which). DNA for the CDR3: TGTGCCAGCAGTCGTGGGGGAACCTACGAGCAGTACTTC. This codes for CASSRGGTYEQYF.